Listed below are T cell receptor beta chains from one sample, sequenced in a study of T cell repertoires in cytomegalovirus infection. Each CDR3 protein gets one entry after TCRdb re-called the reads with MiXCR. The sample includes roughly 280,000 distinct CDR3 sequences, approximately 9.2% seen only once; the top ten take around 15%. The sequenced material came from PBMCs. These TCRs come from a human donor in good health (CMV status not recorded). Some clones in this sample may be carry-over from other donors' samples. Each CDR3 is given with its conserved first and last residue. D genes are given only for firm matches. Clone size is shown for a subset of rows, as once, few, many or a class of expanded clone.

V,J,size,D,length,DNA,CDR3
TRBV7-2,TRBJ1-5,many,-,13,TGTGCCAGCAGCTTAATGGGCAATCAGCCCCAGCATTTT,CASSLMGNQPQHF
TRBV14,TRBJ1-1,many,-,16,TGTGCCAGCAGCCAAGATTTGGGCAGATTGAACACTGAAGCTTTCTTT,CASSQDLGRLNTEAFF
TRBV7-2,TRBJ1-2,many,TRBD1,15,TGTGCCAGCAGCCAGCCGGGACAGCCGGTGGGTGGCTACACCTTC,CASSQPGQPVGGYTF
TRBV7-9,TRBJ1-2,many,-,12,TGTGCCACAACGGAGGGTGCCTATGGCTACACCTTC,CATTEGAYGYTF
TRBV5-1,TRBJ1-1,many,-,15,TGCGCCAGCAGCTTGCAGCCCCTGGGCAACACTGAAGCTTTCTTT,CASSLQPLGNTEAFF
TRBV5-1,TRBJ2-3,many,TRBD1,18,TGCGCCAGCAGCTTGGGGGACAGGGTATTCTTTGGCACAGATACGCAGTATTTT,CASSLGDRVFFGTDTQYF
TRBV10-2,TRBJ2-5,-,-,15,TGCGCCAGCTCCGTGGGGGCCATCCTCCAAGAGACCCAGTACTTC,CASSVGAILQETQYF
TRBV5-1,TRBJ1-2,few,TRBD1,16,TGCGCCAGCAGCCCTGGGTGGACAGGACAGGGCGGTGGCTACACCTTC,CASSPGWTGQGGGYTF
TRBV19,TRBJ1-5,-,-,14,TGTGCCTCTAGGCCGCTGAATAGCAATCAGCCCCAGCATTTT,CASRPLNSNQPQHF
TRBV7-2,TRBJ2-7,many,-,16,TGTGCCAGCAGCTTAGACTTGGCCAGGAGATCCTACGAGCAGTACTTC,CASSLDLARRSYEQYF